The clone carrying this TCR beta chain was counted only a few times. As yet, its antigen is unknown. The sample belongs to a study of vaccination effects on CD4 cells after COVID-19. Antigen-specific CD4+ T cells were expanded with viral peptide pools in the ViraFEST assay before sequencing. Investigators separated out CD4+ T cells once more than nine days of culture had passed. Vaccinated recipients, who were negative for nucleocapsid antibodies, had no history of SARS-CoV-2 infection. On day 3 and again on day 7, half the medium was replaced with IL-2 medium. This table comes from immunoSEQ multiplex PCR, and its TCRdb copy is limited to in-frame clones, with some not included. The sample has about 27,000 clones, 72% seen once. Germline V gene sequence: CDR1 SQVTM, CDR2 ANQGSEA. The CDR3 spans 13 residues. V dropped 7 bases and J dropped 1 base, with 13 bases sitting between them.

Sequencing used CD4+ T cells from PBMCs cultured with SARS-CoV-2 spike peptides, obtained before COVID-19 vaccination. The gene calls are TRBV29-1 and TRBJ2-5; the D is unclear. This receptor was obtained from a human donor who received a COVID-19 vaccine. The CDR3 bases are TGCAGCGCCCACTCGGGCAGCCAAGAGACCCAGTACTTC. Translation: CSAHSGSQETQYF.